The clone carrying this T cell receptor (beta chain) has a count of ten or more. The antigen is not known. The authors extracted at least 5 micrograms of total RNA per sample. This sample is drawn from a study of blood T cells in healthy people across ages. The authors ran a second PCR of 7 to 11 cycles using a sample-barcoded 5' primer and a J-beta primer mix. TCRdb re-called the 5' RACE reads with MiXCR, one entry per CDR3 protein. The table shows about 510,000 distinct CDR3 sequences, with about 28% occurring only once. Study results and caveats: Long-lived donors carried more naive CD4+ cells and greater diversity than aged donors. Unknown donor CMV status possibly confounded expanded clonotype changes.

The sample also formed part of further work on T cells of mothers and their children. That study reports: Per child, about 3 million TCR beta CDR3 reads were obtained, against over 10 million per mother.

The receptor's source is a boy aged 2 to 10 in good health. The sequencing sample was made of blood.

The CDR3 protein is CSVMTGENTGELFF. In nucleotides, the CDR3 is TGCAGCGTTATGACAGGGGAGAACACCGGGGAGCTGTTTTTT. The chain uses TRBV29-1 and TRBJ2-2, with 8 nucleotides matching TRBD1. This CDR3 has 14 amino acids. The ends lost 5 bases at V and 1 base at J; junction bases unmatched: 3. Germline lookup yields CDR1 SQVTM and CDR2 ANQGSEA.